This TCR beta chain was recovered during a study of STAT5B mutations in CD4+ large granular lymphocyte leukemia. Regarding the study as a whole: Compared with healthy controls (2/35), patient top clones favored TRBV06 (8/27). Main leukemic clonotypes were patient-specific, but roughly 26% appeared at low frequency elsewhere. CD4-sorted patient repertoires seemed more clonal than healthy CD4+ repertoires.

The V end was cut by 6 bases, the J end by 3 bases, with 11 bases between. There are 13 residues in the CDR3. Germline assignment: CDR1 WNHNN and CDR2 SYGVQD (reference sequence). As for this clone: Its antigen is unidentified.

As originally analysed: A productive frequency of 2.59 x 10-5 was the lowest detectable. The assay was immunoSEQ multiplex PCR, and TCRdb's table has in-frame clones only and misses some. The V and J calls and clone size were taken over from that table, and D and trimming were inferred from the DNA. Among roughly 29,000 clones listed, around 78% were seen once. The sample consisted of CD4+ T cells from blood buffy coats. The V gene is TRBV10-1, the J gene TRBJ1-1, with D unclear. The sequence was obtained from a human donor in good health. DNA for the CDR3: TGCGCCAGCAGCAGAGGACGGGACACTGAAGCTTTCTTT. It translates to CASSRGRDTEAFF.